One sample yielded the 8 T cell receptor beta chains listed below, sequenced in a study of control samples from healthy donors and cancer patients. This table comes from immunoSEQ multiplex PCR, and its TCRdb copy is limited to in-frame clones, with some not included. Among more than 85,000 clones listed, around 89% were seen once. Material for sequencing was blood. The receptors were gathered from a woman in her forties or fifties in good health.

The chain recombines TRBV2 with TRBJ1-5; D call uncertain. This CDR3 contains 12 residues. Germline V gene lookup returns CDR1 SNHLY and CDR2 FYNNEI. V was clipped by 7 bases and J by 5 bases, with 9 bases between them. The CDR3 coding sequence is TGTGCCAGCAACGGGGAAGATCAGCCCCAGCATTTT. Translating gives CASNGEDQPQHF.

V gene TRBV5-1 combines with J gene TRBJ2-5; no definite D call. The germline V gene encodes CDR1 SGHRS and CDR2 YFSETQ. This CDR3 region has 17 residues. The V gene lost 6 bases and the J gene lost 1 base, with 22 bases spanning the gap. CDR3 nucleotides: TGCGCCAGCACCCTAACCGGGCCCTCCGCCCCCCAAGAGACCCAGTACTTC. This gives the protein CASTLTGPSAPQETQYF.

The rearrangement links TRBV10-2 to TRBJ2-7, with 9 bases aligning to TRBD2. The CDR3 length is 15 residues. Germline V gives CDR1 WSHSY, CDR2 SAAADI. After removal of 2 bases from V and 5 bases from J, the junction contained 7 bases not matched to a gene. CDR3 region: CASSEMGGRADEQYV. CDR3 coding DNA: TGCGCCAGCAGTGAGATGGGCGGGAGGGCAGACGAGCAGTACGTC.

The chain couples TRBV5-1 to TRBJ2-5; TRBD2 matches 9 bases. Germline CDR1 and CDR2: SGHRS and YFSETQ. The CDR3 extends over 15 amino acids. J gave up 5 bases and V 1 base, and 6 bases lay outside the gene matches. Here the CDR3 DNA reads TGCGCCAGCAGCTTGCCCAGCGGGAGGACCGAGACCCAGTACTTC. It encodes CASSLPSGRTETQYF.

The V call is TRBV6-5, the J call TRBJ2-2, with 8 bases lining up with TRBD1. Germline CDR1 and CDR2: MNHEY and SVGAGI. J was trimmed by 6 bases and V by 5 bases; bases with no gene match: 8. The CDR3 is 15 amino acids. The CDR3 loop reads CASSRRGHLSGELFF. DNA of the CDR3: TGTGCCAGCAGTCGCAGGGGGCATCTTTCCGGGGAGCTGTTTTTT.

This clone has only a few counts. J is TRBJ1-5 and V is TRBV7-8; 7 bases are shared with TRBD1. The V gene end was trimmed by 2 bases and the J gene end by 3 bases; junction bases not matched to a gene: 7. The CDR3 is 16 amino acids. From germline, CDR1 is SGHVS and CDR2 FQNEAQ. DNA for the CDR3: TGTGCCAGCAGCTTAAGCCCAGGGGGTATCAATCAGCCCCAGCATTTT. Translated, it gives CASSLSPGGINQPQHF.

The chain has TRBV7-8 and TRBJ1-4; possibly TRBD1 for D (6 bases). V lost 1 base and J lost 3, with 12 bases in between. Per germline, CDR1 SGHVS and CDR2 FQNEAQ. The CDR3 is 16 amino acids. The CDR3 is CASSLEGVLSNEKLFF. CDR3 DNA: TGTGCCAGCAGCTTAGAGGGGGTTCTCTCTAATGAAAAACTGTTTTTT.

The chain combines TRBV10-3 with TRBJ1-3, with 9 bases fitting TRBD1. The V segment lost 2 bases and the J segment 2 bases; nucleotides outside the gene matches: 4. Germline values: CDR1 ENHRY, CDR2 SYGVKD. This CDR3 is built from 16 residues. The CDR3: CAISEPRQGAGNTIYF. The CDR3 nucleotides read TGTGCCATCAGTGAGCCAAGACAGGGGGCTGGAAACACCATATATTTT.